This entry is about one T cell receptor beta chain. This specimen belongs to a study of T cells in localized non-small cell lung cancer. Germline loops: CDR1 MNHEY, CDR2 SVGAGI. CDR3 length: 14 amino acids. V shed 4 bases, J shed 7 bases, and the junction held 6 bases outside the gene matches. Measured with immunoSEQ multiplex PCR; TCRdb has only the in-frame clones, and not every one. The table records 26,000 or so clones, roughly nine tenths of them present only once. The input for sequencing was peripheral blood, taken before any cancer treatment. The chain joins TRBV6-5 to TRBJ1-4, with 7 bases lining up with TRBD1. This sequence was found in a female donor aged 60 or older with stage II squamous cell lung carcinoma. CDR3 sequence reads: CASSFDREAEKLFF. The CDR3, as DNA: TGTGCCAGCAGTTTCGACAGGGAGGCTGAAAAACTGTTTTTT.